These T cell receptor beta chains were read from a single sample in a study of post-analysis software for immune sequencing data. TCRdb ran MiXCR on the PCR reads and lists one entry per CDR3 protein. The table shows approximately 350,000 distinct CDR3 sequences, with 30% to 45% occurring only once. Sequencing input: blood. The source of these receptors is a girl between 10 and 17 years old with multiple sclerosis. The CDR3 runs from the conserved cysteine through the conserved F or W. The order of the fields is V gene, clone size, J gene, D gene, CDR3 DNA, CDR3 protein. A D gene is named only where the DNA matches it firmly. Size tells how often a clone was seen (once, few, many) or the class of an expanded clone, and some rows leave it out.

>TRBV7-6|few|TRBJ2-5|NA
TGCGCCAGCAGCGTCGGCCAAGAGACCCAGTACTTC
CASSVGQETQYF
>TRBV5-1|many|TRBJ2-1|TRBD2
TGCGCCAGCAGCCCCACTAGCGGGGCTTACAATGAGCAGTTCTTC
CASSPTSGAYNEQFF
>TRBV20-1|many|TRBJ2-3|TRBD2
TGCAGTGCTTCCACTAGCGGGGCCCCAGATACGCAGTATTTT
CSASTSGAPDTQYF
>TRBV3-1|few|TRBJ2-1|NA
TGTGCCAGCAGCTCACAGGGCCATGAGCAGTTCTTC
CASSSQGHEQFF
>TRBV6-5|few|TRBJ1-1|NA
TGTGCCAGCAGTTATGGGGGGGAAGACACTGAAGCTTTCTTT
CASSYGGEDTEAFF
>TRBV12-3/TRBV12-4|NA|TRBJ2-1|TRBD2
TGTGCCAGCAGTTTAGGACTAGCGGGGGTTTTGGATGAGCAGTTCTTC
CASSLGLAGVLDEQFF
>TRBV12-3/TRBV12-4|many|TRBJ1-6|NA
TGTGCCAGCAGTTTACAGGGGCGGGCACCCCTCCACTTT
CASSLQGRAPLHF
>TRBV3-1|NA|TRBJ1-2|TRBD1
TGTGCCAGCAGCTTATGGACAGGGGGGTCGACTAACTATGGCTACACCTTC
CASSLWTGGSTNYGYTF
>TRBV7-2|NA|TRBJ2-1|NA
TGTGCCAGCAGGCCAGGAGGGGGCGGCTACAATGAGCAGTTCTTC
CASRPGGGGYNEQFF
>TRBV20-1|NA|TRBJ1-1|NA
TGCAGTGCTAGAGTAAGGGGGATGAACACTGAAGCTTTCTTT
CSARVRGMNTEAFF
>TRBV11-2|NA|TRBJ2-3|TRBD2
TGTGCCAGCAGTTCTACATACGGGGGGTCCACAGATACGCAGTATTTT
CASSSTYGGSTDTQYF
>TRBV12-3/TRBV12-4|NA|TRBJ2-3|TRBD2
TGTGCCGGCAGTCGGGACTACACAGATACGCAGTATTTT
CAGSRDYTDTQYF
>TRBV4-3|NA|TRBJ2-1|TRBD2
TGCGCCAGCAGCCGGGCTAGCGGGGAGGTCGATGAGCAGTTCTTC
CASSRASGEVDEQFF
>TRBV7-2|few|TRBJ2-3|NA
TGTGCCAGCAGCCCTTCGCGGACCCCCGGACTGGATACGCAGTATTTT
CASSPSRTPGLDTQYF
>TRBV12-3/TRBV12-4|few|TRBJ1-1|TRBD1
TGTGCCAGCAGTTTGGGGGGACAGGGGTACACTGAAGCTTTCTTT
CASSLGGQGYTEAFF
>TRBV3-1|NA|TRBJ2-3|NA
TGTGCCAGCAGCCAAGATCTTCGGCATCTCTCGGGTACGCAGTATTTT
CASSQDLRHLSGTQYF
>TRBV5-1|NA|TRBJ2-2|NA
TGCGCCAGCAGGTCGGTGGGGGCCGCCGGGGAGCTGTTTTTT
CASRSVGAAGELFF
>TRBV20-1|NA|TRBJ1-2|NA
TGCAGTGCTAGAGATCGGGGGGAATATGGCTACACCTTC
CSARDRGEYGYTF
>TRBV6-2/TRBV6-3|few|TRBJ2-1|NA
TGTGCCAGCAGTTCAGGAGGTCCAATTAATGAGCAGTTCTTC
CASSSGGPINEQFF
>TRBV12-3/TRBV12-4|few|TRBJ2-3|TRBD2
TGTGCCAGCAGTTCCAGTAGGTCAGCGGGGGGTCGTATACCAGATACGCAGTATTTT
CASSSSRSAGGRIPDTQYF
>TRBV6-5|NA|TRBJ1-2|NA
TGTGCCAGCACCACGACGGGGGAAAATGGCTACACCTTC
CASTTTGENGYTF
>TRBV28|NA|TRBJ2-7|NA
TGTGCCAGCAGTCCGGGTCAGGATAAAACCTACGAGCAGTACTTC
CASSPGQDKTYEQYF
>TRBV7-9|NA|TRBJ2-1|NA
TGTGCCAGCAGCCTGATCGGGGTGAAGTACAATGAGCAGTTCTTC
CASSLIGVKYNEQFF
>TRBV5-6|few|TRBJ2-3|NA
TGTGCCAGCAGCTACCTAGAACCTCTCGACACAGATACGCAGTATTTT
CASSYLEPLDTDTQYF